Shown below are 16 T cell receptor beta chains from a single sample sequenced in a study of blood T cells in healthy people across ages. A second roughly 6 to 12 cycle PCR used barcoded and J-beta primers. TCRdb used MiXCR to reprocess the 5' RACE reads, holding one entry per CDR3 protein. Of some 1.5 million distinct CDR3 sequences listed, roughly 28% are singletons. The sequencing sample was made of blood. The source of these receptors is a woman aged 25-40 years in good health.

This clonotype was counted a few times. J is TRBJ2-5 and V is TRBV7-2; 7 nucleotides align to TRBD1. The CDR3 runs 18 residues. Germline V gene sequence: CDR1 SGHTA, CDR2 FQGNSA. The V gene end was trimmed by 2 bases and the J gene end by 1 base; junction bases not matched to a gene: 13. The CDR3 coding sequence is TGTGCCAGCAGCTTAACGCTTTTGCCCCGGGACAGCCAAGAGACCCAGTACTTC. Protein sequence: CASSLTLLPRDSQETQYF.

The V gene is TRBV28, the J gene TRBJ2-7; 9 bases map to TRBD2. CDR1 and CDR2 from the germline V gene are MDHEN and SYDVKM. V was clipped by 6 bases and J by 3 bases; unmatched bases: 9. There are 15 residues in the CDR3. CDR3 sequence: CASRSSGRGGYEQYF. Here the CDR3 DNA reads TGTGCCAGCAGGAGTAGCGGGAGAGGGGGCTACGAGCAGTACTTC.

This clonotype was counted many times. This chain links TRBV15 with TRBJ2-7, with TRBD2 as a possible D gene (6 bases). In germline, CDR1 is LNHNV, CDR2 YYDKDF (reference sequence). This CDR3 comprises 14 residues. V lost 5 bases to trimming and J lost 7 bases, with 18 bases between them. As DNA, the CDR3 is TGTGCCACCAGCTTTGGGGGAGGAGTGAGGGAGCAGTACTTC. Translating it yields CATSFGGGVREQYF.

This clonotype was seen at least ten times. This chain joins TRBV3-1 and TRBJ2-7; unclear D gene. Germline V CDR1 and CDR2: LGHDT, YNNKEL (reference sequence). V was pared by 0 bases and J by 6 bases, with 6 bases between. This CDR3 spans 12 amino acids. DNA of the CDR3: TGTGCCAGCAGCCAAGAGTATGCCGAGCAGTACTTC. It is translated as CASSQEYAEQYF.

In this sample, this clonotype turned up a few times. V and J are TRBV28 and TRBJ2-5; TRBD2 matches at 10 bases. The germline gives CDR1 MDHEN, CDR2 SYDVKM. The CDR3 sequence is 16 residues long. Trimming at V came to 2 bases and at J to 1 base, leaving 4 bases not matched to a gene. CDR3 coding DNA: TGTGCCAGCAGTTTAGGGACTAGCGCGATCCAAGAGACCCAGTACTTC. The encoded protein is CASSLGTSAIQETQYF.

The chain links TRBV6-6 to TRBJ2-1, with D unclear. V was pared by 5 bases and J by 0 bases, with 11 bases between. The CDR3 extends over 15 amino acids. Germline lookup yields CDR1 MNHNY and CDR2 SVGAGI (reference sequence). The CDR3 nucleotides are TGTGCCAGCAGTACCCGGTCGAGCTCCTACAATGAGCAGTTCTTC. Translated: CASSTRSSSYNEQFF.

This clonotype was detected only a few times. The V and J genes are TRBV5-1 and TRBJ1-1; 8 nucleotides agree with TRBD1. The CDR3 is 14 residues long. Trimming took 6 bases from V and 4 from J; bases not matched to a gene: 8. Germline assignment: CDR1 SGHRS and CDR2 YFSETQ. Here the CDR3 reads CASTNGQGSTEAFF. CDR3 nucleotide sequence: TGCGCCAGCACCAACGGACAGGGAAGCACTGAAGCTTTCTTT. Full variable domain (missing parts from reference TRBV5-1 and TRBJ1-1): KAGVTQTPRYLIKTRGQQVTLSCSPISGHRSVSWYQQTPGQGLQFLFEYFSETQRNKGNFPGRFSGRQFSNSRSEMNVSTLELGDSALYLCASTNGQGSTEAFFGQGTRLTVV.

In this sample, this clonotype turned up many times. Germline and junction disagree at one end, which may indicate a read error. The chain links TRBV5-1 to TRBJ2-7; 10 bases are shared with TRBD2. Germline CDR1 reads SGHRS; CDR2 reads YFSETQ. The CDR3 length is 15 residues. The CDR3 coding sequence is TGTGCCAGCAGCTTGGTTAGCGGGGGGTCCTACGAGCAGTACTTC. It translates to CASSLVSGGSYEQYF.

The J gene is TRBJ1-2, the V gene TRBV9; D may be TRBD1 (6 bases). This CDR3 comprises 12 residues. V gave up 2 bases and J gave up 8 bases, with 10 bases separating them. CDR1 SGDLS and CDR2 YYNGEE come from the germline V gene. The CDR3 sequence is CASSVQGRGYTF. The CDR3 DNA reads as TGTGCCAGCAGCGTCCAGGGGCGCGGCTACACCTTC.

DNA for the CDR3: TGTGCCAGCAGTTTGCTCCCGGGACAGGGAAGACATGGCTACACCTTC. It specifies CASSLLPGQGRHGYTF. V is TRBV28 and J is TRBJ1-2; 9 bases match TRBD1. Germline V gene data show CDR1 as MDHEN and CDR2 as SYDVKM. CDR3 length: 16 residues. The V segment lost 3 bases and the J segment 6 bases; nucleotides outside the gene matches: 11.

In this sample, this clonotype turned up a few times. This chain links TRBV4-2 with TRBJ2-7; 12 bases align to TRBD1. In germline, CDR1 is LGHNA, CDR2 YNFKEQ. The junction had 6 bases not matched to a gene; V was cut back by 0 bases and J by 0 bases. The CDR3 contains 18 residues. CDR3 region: CASSQEGQGATFSYEQYF. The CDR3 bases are TGTGCCAGCAGCCAAGAGGGACAGGGGGCAACTTTCTCCTACGAGCAGTACTTC.

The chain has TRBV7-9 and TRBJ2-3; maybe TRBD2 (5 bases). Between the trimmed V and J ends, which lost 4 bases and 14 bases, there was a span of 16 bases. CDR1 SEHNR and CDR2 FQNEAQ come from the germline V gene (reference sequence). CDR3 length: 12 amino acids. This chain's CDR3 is CASSSTEVRPYF. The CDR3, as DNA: TGTGCCAGCAGCTCAACGGAGGTTAGGCCGTATTTT. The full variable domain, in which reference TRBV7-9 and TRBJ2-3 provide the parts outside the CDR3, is DTGVSQNPRHKITKRGQNVTFRCDPISEHNRLYWYRQTLGQGPEFLTYFQNEAQLEKSRLLSDRFSAERPKGSFSTLEIQRTEQGDSAMYLCASSSTEVRPYFGPGTRLTVL.

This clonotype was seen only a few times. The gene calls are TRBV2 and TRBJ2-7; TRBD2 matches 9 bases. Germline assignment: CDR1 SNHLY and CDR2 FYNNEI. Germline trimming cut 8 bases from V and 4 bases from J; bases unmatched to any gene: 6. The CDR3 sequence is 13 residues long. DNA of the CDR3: TGTGCCAGCGAAGGCAGCGGGGGGTACGAGCAGTACTTC. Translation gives CASEGSGGYEQYF.

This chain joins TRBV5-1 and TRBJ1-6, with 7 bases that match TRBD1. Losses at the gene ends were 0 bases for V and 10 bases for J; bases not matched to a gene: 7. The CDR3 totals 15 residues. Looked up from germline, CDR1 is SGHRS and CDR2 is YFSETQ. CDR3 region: CASSLVRGQGSPLHF. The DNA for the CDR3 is TGCGCCAGCAGCTTGGTAAGGGGGCAGGGATCACCCCTCCACTTT.

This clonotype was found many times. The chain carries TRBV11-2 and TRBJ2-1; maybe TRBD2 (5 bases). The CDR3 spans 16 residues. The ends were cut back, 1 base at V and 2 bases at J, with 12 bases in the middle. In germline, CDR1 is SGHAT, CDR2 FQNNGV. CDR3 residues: CASSLGVGVAYNEQFF. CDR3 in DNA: TGTGCCAGCAGCTTAGGTGTCGGGGTAGCCTACAATGAGCAGTTCTTC.

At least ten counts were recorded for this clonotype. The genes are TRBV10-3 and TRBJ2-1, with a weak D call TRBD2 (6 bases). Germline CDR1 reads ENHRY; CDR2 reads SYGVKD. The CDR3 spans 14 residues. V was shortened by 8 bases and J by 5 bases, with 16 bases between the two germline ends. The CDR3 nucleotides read TGTGCCATCTCTCGGGGGTTTCAAGACAATGAGCAGTTCTTC. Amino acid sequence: CAISRGFQDNEQFF.